The clone carrying this T cell receptor (beta chain) was detected only once. This sample was taken from a study of CD8+CD57+ T cells in acquired aplastic anemia. Sequenced patients had shown CD8+CD57+ cell expansion by flow cytometry. In all patients, the disease was severe acquired aplastic anemia. The CDR3 is 15 residues long. V was cut by 5 bases and J by 4 bases, with 14 bases left in between. Per germline, CDR1 SGHTA and CDR2 FQGNSA. Profiling that covered TCR beta VDJ and CDR3 relied on genomic DNA as its template. TCRdb independently ran MiXCR on the reads; one entry per CDR3 protein. Counted here are approximately 180,000 distinct CDR3 sequences, roughly 65% occurring once; the ten biggest clones make up under 45%.

This chain uses TRBV7-2 with TRBJ1-4; perhaps TRBD1 as D (6 bases). The sequence came from a human donor with aplastic anemia. Specimen: sorted CD4+, CD8+, or CD8+CD57+ T cells (not recorded which) from PBMCs. CDR3 amino acids: CASSLSRGYNEKLFF. The CDR3 DNA reads as TGTGCCAGCAGCCTGAGCAGGGGATATAATGAAAAACTGTTTTTT.